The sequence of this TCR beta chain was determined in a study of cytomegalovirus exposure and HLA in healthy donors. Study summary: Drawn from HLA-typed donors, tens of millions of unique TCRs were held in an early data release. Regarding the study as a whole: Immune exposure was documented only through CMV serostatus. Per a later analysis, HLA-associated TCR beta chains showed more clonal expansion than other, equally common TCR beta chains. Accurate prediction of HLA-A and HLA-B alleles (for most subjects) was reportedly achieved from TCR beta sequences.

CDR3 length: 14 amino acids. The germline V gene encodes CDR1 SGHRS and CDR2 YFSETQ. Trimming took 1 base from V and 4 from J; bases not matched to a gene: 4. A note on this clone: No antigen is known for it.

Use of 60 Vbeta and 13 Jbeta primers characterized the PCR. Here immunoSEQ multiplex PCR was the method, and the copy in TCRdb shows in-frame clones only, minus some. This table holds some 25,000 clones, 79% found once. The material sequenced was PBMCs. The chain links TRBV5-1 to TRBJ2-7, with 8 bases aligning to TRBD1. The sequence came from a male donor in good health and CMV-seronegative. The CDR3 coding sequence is TGCGCCAGCAGCTTGAGTGGGACAGGATACGAGCAGTACTTC. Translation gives CASSLSGTGYEQYF.